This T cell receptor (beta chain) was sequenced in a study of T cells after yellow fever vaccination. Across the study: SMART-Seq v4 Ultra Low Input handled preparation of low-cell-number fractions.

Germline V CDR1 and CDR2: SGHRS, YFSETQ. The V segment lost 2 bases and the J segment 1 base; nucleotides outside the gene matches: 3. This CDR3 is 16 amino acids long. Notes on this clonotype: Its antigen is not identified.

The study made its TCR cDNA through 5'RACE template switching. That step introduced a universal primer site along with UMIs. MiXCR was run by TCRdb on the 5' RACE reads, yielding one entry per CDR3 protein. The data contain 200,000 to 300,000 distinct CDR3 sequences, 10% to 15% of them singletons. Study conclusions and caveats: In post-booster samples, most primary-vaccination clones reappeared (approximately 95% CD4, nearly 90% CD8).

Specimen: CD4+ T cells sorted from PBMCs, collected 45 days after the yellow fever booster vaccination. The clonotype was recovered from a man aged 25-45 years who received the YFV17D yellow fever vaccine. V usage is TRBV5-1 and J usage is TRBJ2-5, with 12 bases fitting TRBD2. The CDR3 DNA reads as TGCGCCAGCAGCTTCGGACTAGCGGGGACCCAAGAGACCCAGTACTTC. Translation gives CASSFGLAGTQETQYF.